These T cell receptor beta chains were read from a single sample in a study of blood T cell repertoires in COVID-19. Sequencing used immunoSEQ multiplex PCR; TCRdb keeps in-frame clones, though not all of them. The table shows about 70,000 clones, with roughly 83% occurring only once. The material sequenced was peripheral blood. These TCRs come from a man in his thirties or forties with COVID-19, enrolled during active disease. CDR3s leave out the opening cysteine and the closing phenylalanine or tryptophan.

v_gene	len	j_gene	CDR3aa
TRBV5-5	14	TRBJ2-3	ASSFRTSGRTDTQY
TRBV4-1	15	TRBJ1-4	ASSQGTGVRTNEKLF
TRBV7-9	12	TRBJ2-7	ASSLAAGVHEQY
TRBV6-6	12	TRBJ2-7	ASSYMEQNYEQY
TRBV28	10	TRBJ1-5	ASRWGGQPQH
TRBV28	12	TRBJ1-4	ASSLYRTNEKLF
TRBV28	12	TRBJ1-2	ASSQEADNYGYT
TRBV7-2	14	TRBJ2-1	ASSLAPTSGTNEQF
TRBV27	15	TRBJ1-1	ASSQLYSDSLNTEAF
TRBV10-2	13	TRBJ2-2	ASSVKGRGTGELF
TRBV21-1	13	TRBJ1-2	ASSQRWGSLYGYT
TRBV10-3	14	TRBJ2-1	AISENRDSPYNEQF
TRBV5-6	11	TRBJ1-1	ASSLVPQGEAF
TRBV2	13	TRBJ1-5	ASRRGTGANQPQH
TRBV27	13	TRBJ1-6	ASSSPGQKNSPLH
TRBV4-1	12	TRBJ2-7	ASKRLAGPYEQY
TRBV4-1	11	TRBJ2-7	ASSQVGGYEQY
TRBV7-9	14	TRBJ2-2	ASSDRGRSDTGELF
TRBV24-1	10	TRBJ1-2	ATSDRETGYT
TRBV28	12	TRBJ1-2	ASRAPDRGPGYT
TRBV9	12	TRBJ1-1	ASSVETKSTEAF
TRBV2	12	TRBJ1-5	ATRQGFGSQPQH
TRBV7-2	14	TRBJ2-3	ASSAAGTSLTDTQY
TRBV2	14	TRBJ2-3	ASGRGLAGGTDTQY
TRBV9	10	TRBJ2-3	ASSASTDTQY
TRBV28	13	TRBJ1-1	ASRKNRGEFTEAF
TRBV11-2	13	TRBJ2-4	ASSLASGGRDIQY
TRBV5-5	12	TRBJ1-5	ASSLRDRGQPQH
TRBV11-2	11	TRBJ1-5	ASRGQGDQPQH
TRBV10-3	10	TRBJ2-1	ATRRTSDEQF
TRBV5-5	11	TRBJ2-7	ASSGTASYEQY